This T cell receptor (beta chain) was profiled in a study of cytotoxic CD8 clonotypes in ibrutinib-treated CLL. Study summary: The patients comprised about a dozen relapsed/refractory and around 16 treatment-naive cases, 17 IGHV unmutated.

CDR3 size: 13 residues. Per the germline V gene, CDR1 is SQVTM and CDR2 is ANQGSEA. V lost 7 bases to trimming and J lost 8 bases, with 19 bases between them. Points from the study as a whole: Elevated clonality accompanied ibrutinib response, with a return toward baseline values at progression.

Concerning this clone itself: Antigen: not known.

Method: immunoSEQ multiplex PCR; TCRdb's copy keeps in-frame clones and lacks some. Altogether about 270,000 clones are present, about 72% being singletons, with the ten largest covering 5.6%. The clonotype originates from a human donor with chronic lymphocytic leukemia. Here the sequenced sample was PBMCs, taken at disease progression, from a patient treated with ibrutinib. J is TRBJ2-3 and V is TRBV29-1, with a tentative D call TRBD2 (6 bases). The DNA for the CDR3 is TGCAGCGCTGCTAGCGCCTTATCTGGTACGCAGTATTTT. It is translated as CSAASALSGTQYF.